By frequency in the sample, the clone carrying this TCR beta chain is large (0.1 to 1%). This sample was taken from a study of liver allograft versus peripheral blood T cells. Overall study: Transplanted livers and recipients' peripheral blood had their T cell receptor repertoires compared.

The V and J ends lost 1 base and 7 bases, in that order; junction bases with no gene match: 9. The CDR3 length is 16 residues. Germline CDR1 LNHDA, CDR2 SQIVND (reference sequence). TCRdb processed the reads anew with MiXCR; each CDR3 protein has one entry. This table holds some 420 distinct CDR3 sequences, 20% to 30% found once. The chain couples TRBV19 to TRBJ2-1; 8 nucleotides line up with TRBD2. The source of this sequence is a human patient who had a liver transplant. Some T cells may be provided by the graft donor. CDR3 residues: CASSIAQAGVYNEQFF. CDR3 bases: TGTGCCAGTAGTATAGCGCAAGCGGGAGTTTATAATGAGCAGTTCTTC.